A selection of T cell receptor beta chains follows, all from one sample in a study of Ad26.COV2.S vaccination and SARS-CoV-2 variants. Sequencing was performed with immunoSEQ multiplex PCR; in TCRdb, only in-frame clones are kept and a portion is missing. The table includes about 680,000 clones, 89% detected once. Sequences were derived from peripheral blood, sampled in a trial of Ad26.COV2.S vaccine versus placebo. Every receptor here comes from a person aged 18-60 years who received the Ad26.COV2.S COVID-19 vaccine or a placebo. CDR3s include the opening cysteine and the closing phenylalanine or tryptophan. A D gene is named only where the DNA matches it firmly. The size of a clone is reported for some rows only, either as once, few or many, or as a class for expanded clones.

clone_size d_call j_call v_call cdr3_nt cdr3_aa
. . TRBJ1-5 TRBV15 TGTGCCACCAGCAGAGAAATCGGCAGCCTGAATCAGCCCCAGCATTTT CATSREIGSLNQPQHF
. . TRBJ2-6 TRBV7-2 TGTGCCAGCAGCTTAGGCGCTTACTCTGGGGCCAACGTCCTGACTTTC CASSLGAYSGANVLTF
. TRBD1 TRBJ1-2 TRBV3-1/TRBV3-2 TGTGCCAGCCGACAGGGAGTTGGCTACACCTTC CASRQGVGYTF
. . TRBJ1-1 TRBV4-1 TGCGCCAGCAGCCAGCTGCTCAGATCCGAAGCTTTCTTT CASSQLLRSEAFF
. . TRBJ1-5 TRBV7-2 TGTGCCAGCAGCTTAGTACCAGGGAGCAATCAGCCCCAGCATTTT CASSLVPGSNQPQHF
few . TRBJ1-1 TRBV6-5 TGTGCCAGCAGTTACGGGCAGACAGACAGTGAAGCTTTCTTT CASSYGQTDSEAFF
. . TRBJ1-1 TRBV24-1 TGTGCCACCAGTGAGGGTGCGAACACTGAAGCTTTCTTT CATSEGANTEAFF
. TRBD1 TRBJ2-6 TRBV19 TGTGCCAGTATCCCCGGGACAGGGGGGTTGGGGGCCAACGTCCTGACTTTC CASIPGTGGLGANVLTF
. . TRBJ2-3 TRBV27 TGTGCCAGCAGTGGAGGGGGGTTGGCAGATACGCAGTATTTT CASSGGGLADTQYF
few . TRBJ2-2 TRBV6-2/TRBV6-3 TGTGCCAGCAGCTCCGTCCCGGACACCGGGGAGCTGTTTTTT CASSSVPDTGELFF
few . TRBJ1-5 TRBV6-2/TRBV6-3 TGTGCCAGCAGTTACTCGCAAAATCCGGTTTCTAGCAATCAGCCCCAGCATTTT CASSYSQNPVSSNQPQHF
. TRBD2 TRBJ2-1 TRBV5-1 TGCGCCAGCAGCTGGGGACTAGCGGGAGGGGGCGATGAGCAGTTCTTC CASSWGLAGGGDEQFF
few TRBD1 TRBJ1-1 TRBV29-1 TGCAGCGTTGAAGTCGTACAGGGGGCCGAAGCTTTCTTT CSVEVVQGAEAFF
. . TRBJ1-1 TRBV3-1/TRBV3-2 TGTGCCAGCAGCCAGGGAACCCGGGACTGGGAAGCTTTCTTT CASSQGTRDWEAFF
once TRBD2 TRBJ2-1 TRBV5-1 TGCGCCAGCAGCCGAAGACTAGCGGGCTCCTCCTACAATGAGCAGTTCTTC CASSRRLAGSSYNEQFF
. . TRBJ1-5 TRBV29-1 TGCAGCGTAGCCGAGACCGGTCAGCCCCAGCATTTT CSVAETGQPQHF
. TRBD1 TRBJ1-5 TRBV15 TGTGCCACCACTCGGGGACAGGGTGGGAATCAGCCCCAGCATTTT CATTRGQGGNQPQHF
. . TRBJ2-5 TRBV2 TGTGCCAGCAGTGAGCTCAGCCAAGAGACCCAGTACTTC CASSELSQETQYF
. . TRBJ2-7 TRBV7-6 TGTGCCAGCAGCTTGGTGGGAACCGAGCAGTACTTC CASSLVGTEQYF
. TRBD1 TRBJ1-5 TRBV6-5 TGTGCCAGCAGGATACAGGGGGGCAATCAGCCCCAGCATTTT CASRIQGGNQPQHF
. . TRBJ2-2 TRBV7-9 TGTGCCAGCATCCGGGACACAAACACCGGGGAGCTGTTTTTT CASIRDTNTGELFF
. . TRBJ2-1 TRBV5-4 TGTGCCAGCAGCTTGTCGTATGAGCAGTTCTTC CASSLSYEQFF
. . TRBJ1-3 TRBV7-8 TGTGCCAGCAGCTATCCCGGGTCTCCCACCGCTGGAAACACCATATATTTT CASSYPGSPTAGNTIYF
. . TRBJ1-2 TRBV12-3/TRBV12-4 TGTGCCAGCAGTTTAACCCAGGGTCGAGGCTACACCTTC CASSLTQGRGYTF
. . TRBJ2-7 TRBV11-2 TGTGCCAGCAGCTTTACACAGGGTACCGAGCAGTACTTC CASSFTQGTEQYF
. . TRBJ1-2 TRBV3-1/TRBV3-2 TGTGCCAGCAGCCAAGATGTAGACAGTGGCTATGGCTACACCTTC CASSQDVDSGYGYTF
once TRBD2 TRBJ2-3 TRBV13 TGTGCCAGCAGCCCCGGGGGGGGACTAGAGGCCTCAGATACGCAGTATTTT CASSPGGGLEASDTQYF
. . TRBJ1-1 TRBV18 TGTGCCAGCTCACCAATGAGGTCGTTGAACACTGAAGCTTTCTTT CASSPMRSLNTEAFF
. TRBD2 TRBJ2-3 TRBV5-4 TGTGCCAGCAGCTTGGCCGGGACTAGCGGGGGGGCTAGCACAGATACGCAGTATTTT CASSLAGTSGGASTDTQYF
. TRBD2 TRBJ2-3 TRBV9 TGTGCCAGCAGCGTAGACGGGAGGGGCACAGATACGCAGTATTTT CASSVDGRGTDTQYF
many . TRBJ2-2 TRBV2 TGTGCCAGCAGGTCGGTAGAAGGGTTAAACACCGGGGAGCTGTTTTTT CASRSVEGLNTGELFF
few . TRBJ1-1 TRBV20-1 TGCAGTGCTCGAAGGGGTGAAGCTTTCTTT CSARRGEAFF
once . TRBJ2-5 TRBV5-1 TGCGCCAGCAGCTACCTCGTGGGGGTCCAAGAGACCCAGTACTTC CASSYLVGVQETQYF
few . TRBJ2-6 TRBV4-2 TGTGCCAGCAGCCTCCCCAGGGATGGGGCCAACGTCCTGACTTTC CASSLPRDGANVLTF
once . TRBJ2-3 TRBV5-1 TGCGCCAGCAGCTTGGTGGGCAGCTCTAGCACAGATACGCAGTATTTT CASSLVGSSSTDTQYF
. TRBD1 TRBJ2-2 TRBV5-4 TGTGCCAGCAGCTCGGGACAGGGGTTCACCGGGGAGCTGTTTTTT CASSSGQGFTGELFF
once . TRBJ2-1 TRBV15 TGTGCCACCAGTAACCGCCGGAGAGGTAATAACAATGAGCAGTTCTTC CATSNRRRGNNNEQFF
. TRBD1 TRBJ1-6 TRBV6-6 TGTGCCAGCAGTTACTCGGGGACAGGGGGCCTTTCACCCCTCCACTTT CASSYSGTGGLSPLHF
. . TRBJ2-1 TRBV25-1 TGTGCCAGCACCATATGGTCGGGACGGGAGGAGCAGTTCTTC CASTIWSGREEQFF
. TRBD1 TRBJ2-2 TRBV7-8 TGTGCCAGCAGCCTAATATCCGGGACAGGGGGTTTTGGGGTGGAGCTGTTTTTT CASSLISGTGGFGVELFF
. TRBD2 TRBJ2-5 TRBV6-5 TGTGCCAGCAGTTATAGCGGGAGGGAATGGGAGACCCAGTACTTC CASSYSGREWETQYF
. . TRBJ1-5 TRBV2 TGTGCCAGCGCACCACAAGGCAATCAGCCCCAGCATTTT CASAPQGNQPQHF
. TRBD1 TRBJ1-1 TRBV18 TGTGCCAGCTCAAACAGGGGAGTGAACACTGAAGCTTTCTTT CASSNRGVNTEAFF
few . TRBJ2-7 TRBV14 TGTGCCAGCAGCCAGGGTCCTTTTTCCTACGAGCAGTACTTC CASSQGPFSYEQYF
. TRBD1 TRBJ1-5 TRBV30 TGTGCCTGGGCCCAGGACAGGGTCGGGCCCCAGCATTTT CAWAQDRVGPQHF
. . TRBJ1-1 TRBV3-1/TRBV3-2 TGTGCCAGCAGCCAAGCAGCCGAAGCTTTCTTT CASSQAAEAFF
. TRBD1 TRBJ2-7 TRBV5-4 TGTGCCAGCAGCTTCCGACAGGGCCAGGCCTACGAGCAGTACTTC CASSFRQGQAYEQYF
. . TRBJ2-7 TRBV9 TGTGCCAGCAGCGTAGGCTCCCACCCTTACGAGCAGTACTTC CASSVGSHPYEQYF
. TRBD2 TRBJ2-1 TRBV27 TGTGCCAGCAGTTACCTGGGACTAGGGCGCCGCAATGAGCAGTTCTTC CASSYLGLGRRNEQFF
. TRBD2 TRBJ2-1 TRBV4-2 TGTGCCAGCAGCCAAGAAAGCGGGAGATCCTACAATGAGCAGTTCTTC CASSQESGRSYNEQFF
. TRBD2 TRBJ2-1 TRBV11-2 TGTGCCAGCAGCCCCGGACTAGTGGTAGGGGAGCAGTTCTTC CASSPGLVVGEQFF
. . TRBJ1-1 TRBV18 TGTGCCAGCTCACCACCGGGCGGTGAAGCTTTCTTT CASSPPGGEAFF
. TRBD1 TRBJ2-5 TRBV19 TGTGCCAGTAGTGAAGGGGGCAGGGTGGAGACCCAGTACTTC CASSEGGRVETQYF
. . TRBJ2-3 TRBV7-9 TGTGCCAGCACAGATGGCCTACTAAGAGATACGCAGTATTTT CASTDGLLRDTQYF
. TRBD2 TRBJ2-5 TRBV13 TGTGCCAGCAGCTTTAGCGGGGGGGCTGAAAAGACCCAGTACTTC CASSFSGGAEKTQYF
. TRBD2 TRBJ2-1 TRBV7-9 TGTGCCAGCAGCTTAGGCCCCCGGACTAGCTCCTACAATGAGCAGTTCTTC CASSLGPRTSSYNEQFF
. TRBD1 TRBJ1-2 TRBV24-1 TGTGCCACCAGTGATCCAGGGGGCCGGGGCTATGGCTACACCTTC CATSDPGGRGYGYTF
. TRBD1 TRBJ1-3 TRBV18 TGTGCCAGCTCGCAACAGGGGGTATCTGGAAACACCATATATTTT CASSQQGVSGNTIYF
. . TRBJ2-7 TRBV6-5 TGTGCCAGCTTTCACACGGGAAACTACGAGCAGTACTTC CASFHTGNYEQYF
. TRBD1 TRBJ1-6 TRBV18 TGTGCCAGCTCACAAGGACAGGGGCTGGGTAATTCACCCCTCCACTTT CASSQGQGLGNSPLHF